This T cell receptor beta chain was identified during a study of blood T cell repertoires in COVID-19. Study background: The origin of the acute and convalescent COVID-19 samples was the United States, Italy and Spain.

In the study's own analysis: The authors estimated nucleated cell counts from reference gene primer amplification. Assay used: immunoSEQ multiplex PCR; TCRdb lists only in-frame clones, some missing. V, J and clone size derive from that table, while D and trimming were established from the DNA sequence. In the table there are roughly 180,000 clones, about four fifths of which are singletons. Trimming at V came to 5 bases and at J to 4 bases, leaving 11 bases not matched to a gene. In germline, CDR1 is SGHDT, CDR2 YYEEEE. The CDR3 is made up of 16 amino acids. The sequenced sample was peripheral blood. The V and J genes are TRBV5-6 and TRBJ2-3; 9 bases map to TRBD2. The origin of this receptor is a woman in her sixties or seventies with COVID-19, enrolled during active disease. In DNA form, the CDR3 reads TGTGCCAGCAGTTATATAGCGGGAGCGATCGCAGATACGCAGTATTTT. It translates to CASSYIAGAIADTQYF.